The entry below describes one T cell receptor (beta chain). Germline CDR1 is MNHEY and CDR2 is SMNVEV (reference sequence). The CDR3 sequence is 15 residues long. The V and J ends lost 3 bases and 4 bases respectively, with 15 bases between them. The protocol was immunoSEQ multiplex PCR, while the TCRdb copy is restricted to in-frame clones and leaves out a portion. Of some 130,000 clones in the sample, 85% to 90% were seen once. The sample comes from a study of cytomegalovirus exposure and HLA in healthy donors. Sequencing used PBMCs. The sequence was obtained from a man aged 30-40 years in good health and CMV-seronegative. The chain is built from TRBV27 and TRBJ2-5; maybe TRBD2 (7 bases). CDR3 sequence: CASSFLGGDAETQYF. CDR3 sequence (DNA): TGTGCCAGCAGTTTCCTAGGGGGGGACGCAGAGACCCAGTACTTC.